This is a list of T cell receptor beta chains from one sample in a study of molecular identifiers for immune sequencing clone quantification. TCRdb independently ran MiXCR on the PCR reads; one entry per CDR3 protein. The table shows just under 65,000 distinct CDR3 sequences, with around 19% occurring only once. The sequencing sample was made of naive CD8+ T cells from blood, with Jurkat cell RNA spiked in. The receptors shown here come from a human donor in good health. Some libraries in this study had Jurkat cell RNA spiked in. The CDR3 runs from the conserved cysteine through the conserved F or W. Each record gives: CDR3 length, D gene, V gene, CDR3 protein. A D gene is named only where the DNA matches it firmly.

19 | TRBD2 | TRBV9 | CASSVSPGTSGRSTGELFF
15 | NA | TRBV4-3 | CASSQGAEAFTEAFF
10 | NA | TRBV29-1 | CSAIGDEQFF
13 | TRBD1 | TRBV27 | CASSVTGGNEQFF
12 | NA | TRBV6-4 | CASRSRYNERFF
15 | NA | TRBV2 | CASSPRLLSYNEQFF
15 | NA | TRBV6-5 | CASSYAETEFNEQFF
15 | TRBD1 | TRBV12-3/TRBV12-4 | CASGSQGVMNTEAFF
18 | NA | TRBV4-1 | CASSQVPADIYSYNEQFF
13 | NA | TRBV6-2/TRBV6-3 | CASSRTRTDTQYF
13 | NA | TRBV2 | CASSEAGDYEQYF
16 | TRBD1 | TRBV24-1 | CATSVGTGGNNQPQHF
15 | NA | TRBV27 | CASSPSGANTGELFF
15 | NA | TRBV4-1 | CASSQEGSRSYEQYF
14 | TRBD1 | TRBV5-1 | CASSLWTGNTEAFF
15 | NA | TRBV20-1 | CSARGMGISYNEQFF
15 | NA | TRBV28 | CASSPPTLSLIEQYF
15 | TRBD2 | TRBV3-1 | CASSSGSLSIWEQYF
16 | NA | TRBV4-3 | CASSQDRFSMREGQFF
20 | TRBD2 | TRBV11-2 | CASSFHRERGRTLSTDTQYF
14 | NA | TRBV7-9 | CASSLVRAYNEQFF
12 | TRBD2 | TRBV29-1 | CSVHSGMVTQYF
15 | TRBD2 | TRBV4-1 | CASSQVASGIYEQYF
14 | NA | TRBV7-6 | CASSLAGGVDAQYF
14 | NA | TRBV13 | CASSFAGETYEQYF
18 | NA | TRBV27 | CASSSLEVGEGATDTQYF
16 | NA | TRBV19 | CASSPTGGTLQETQYF
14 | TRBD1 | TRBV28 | CASIKRTGDYGYTF
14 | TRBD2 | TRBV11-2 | CASSLPRESGEQYF
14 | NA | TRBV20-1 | CSARAIVPTDTQYF
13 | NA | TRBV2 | CASSDFGHQPQHF
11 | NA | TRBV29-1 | CSVGVAEKAFF
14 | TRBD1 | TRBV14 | CASSHQSGGYGYTF
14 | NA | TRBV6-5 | CASSGLSGANVLTF
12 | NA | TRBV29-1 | CSAPAGQETQYF
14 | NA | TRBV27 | CASSAGTGNNEQFF
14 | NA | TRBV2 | CASSWTSHNSPLHF
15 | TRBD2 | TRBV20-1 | CSARDTAKSGREQFF
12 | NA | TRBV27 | CANRINTGELFF
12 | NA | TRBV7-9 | CASSLGNSPLHF
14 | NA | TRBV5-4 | CASSLVGTPYEQYF
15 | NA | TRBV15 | CATSRDEYGTYEQYF
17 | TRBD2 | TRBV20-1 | CSARDREASGSSNIQYF
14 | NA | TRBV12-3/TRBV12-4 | CASSPPRTQETQYF
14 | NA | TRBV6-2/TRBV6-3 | CASTLLSGTYEQYF
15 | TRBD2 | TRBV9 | CASSVRSSGTGEQYF
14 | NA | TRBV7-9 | CASSPTGSHEKLFF
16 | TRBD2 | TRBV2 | CASRDSGRYVADTQYF
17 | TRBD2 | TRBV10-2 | CASSDRLAGVYTGELFF
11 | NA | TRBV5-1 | CASSGGDTQYF
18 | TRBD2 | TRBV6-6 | CASSHALTSGTRGLEQFF